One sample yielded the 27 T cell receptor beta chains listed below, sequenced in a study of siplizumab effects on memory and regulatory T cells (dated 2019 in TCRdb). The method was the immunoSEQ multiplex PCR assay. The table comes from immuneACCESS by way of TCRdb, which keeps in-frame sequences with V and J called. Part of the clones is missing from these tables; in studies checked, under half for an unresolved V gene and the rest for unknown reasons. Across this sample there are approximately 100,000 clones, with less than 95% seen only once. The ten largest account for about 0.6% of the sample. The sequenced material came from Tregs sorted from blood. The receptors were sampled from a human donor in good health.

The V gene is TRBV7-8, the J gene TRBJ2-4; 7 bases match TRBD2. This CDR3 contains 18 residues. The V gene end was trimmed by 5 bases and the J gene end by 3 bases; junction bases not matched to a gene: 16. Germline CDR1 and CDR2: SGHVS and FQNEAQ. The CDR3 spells CASSPTPGREQGKNIQYF. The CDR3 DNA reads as TGTGCCAGCAGCCCAACGCCTGGGCGGGAGCAGGGCAAAAACATTCAGTACTTC.

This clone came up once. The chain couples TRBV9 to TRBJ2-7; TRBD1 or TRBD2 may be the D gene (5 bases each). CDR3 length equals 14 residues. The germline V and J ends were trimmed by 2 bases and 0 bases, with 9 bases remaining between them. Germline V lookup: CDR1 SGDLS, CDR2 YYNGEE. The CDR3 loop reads CASSVGDVSYEQYF. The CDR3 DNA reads TGTGCCAGCAGCGTGGGGGACGTCTCCTACGAGCAGTACTTC.

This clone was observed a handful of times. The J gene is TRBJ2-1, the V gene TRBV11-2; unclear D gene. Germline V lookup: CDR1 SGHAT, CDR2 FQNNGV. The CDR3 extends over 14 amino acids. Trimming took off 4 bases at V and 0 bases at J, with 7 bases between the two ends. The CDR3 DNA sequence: TGTGCCAGCAGCTCCATGGCCTCCTACAATGAGCAGTTCTTC. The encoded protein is CASSSMASYNEQFF.

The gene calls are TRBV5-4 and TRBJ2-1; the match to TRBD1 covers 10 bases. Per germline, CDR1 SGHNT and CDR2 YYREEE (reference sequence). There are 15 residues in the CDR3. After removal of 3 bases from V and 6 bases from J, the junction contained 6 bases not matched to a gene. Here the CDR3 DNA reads TGTGCCAGCAGCTCTCGACAGGGGGCTCTCAATGAGCAGTTCTTC. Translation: CASSSRQGALNEQFF.

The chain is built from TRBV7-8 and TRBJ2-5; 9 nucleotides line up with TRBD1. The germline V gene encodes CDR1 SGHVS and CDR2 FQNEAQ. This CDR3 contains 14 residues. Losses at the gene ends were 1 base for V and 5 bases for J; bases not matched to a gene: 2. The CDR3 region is CASSLDRGPETQYF. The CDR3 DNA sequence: TGTGCCAGCAGCTTAGACAGGGGGCCGGAGACCCAGTACTTC.

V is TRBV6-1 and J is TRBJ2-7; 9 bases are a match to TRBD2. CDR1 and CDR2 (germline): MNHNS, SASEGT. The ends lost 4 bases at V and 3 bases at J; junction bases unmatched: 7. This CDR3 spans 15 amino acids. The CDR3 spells CASSAPGTSRYEQYF. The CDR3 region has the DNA TGTGCCAGCAGTGCCCCCGGGACTAGCCGCTACGAGCAGTACTTC.

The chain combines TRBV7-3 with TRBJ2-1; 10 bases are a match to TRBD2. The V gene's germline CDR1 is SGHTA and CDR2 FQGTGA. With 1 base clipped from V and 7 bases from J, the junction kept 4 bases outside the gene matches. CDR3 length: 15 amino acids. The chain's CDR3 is CASSLRLAGANEQFF. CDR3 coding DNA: TGTGCCAGCAGCTTAAGGCTAGCGGGGGCGAATGAGCAGTTCTTC.

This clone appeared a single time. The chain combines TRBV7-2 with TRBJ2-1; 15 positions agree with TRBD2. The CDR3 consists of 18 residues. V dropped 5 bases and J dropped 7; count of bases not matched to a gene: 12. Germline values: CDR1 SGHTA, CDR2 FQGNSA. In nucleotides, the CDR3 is TGTGCCAGCAGCCCCGGACTAGCGGGAGGGTTGGGTTGGAATGAGCAGTTCTTC. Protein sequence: CASSPGLAGGLGWNEQFF.

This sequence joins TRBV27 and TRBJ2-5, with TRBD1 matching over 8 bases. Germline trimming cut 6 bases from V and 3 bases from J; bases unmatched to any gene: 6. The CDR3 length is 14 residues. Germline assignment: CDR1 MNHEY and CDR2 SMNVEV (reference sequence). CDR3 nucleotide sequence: TGTGCCAGCAGAGCCCTGACAGGGGAAGAGACCCAGTACTTC. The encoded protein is CASRALTGEETQYF.

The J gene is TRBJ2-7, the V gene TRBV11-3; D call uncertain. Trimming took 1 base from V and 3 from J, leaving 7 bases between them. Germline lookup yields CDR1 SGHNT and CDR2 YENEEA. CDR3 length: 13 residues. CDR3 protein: CASSLGPVYEQYF. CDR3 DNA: TGTGCCAGCAGCTTAGGACCGGTCTACGAGCAGTACTTC.

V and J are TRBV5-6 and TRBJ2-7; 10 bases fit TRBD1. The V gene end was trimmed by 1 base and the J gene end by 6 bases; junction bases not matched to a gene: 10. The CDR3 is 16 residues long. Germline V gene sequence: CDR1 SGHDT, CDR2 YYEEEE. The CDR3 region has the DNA TGTGCCAGCAGCTTGAGGTTCCGACAGGGGGCGCGCGAGCAGTACTTC. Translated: CASSLRFRQGAREQYF.

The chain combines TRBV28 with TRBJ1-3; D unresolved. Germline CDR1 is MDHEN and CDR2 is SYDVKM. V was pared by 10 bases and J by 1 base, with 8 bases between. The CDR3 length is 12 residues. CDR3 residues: CATRSSGNTIYF. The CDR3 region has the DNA TGTGCCACCAGAAGTTCTGGAAACACCATATATTTT.

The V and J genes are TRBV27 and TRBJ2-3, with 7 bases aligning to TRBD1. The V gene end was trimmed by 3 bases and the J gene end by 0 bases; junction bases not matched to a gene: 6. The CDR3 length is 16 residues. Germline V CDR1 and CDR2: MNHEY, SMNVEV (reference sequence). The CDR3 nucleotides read TGTGCCAGCAGTTTCCTAGGGACAGCTAGCACAGATACGCAGTATTTT. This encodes CASSFLGTASTDTQYF.

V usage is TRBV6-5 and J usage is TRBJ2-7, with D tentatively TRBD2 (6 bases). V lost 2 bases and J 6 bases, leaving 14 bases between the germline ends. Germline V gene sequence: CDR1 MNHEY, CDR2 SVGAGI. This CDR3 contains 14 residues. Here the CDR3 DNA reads TGTGCCAGCAGTTACGGAGGGGTACCGAGCGAGCAGTACTTC. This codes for CASSYGGVPSEQYF.

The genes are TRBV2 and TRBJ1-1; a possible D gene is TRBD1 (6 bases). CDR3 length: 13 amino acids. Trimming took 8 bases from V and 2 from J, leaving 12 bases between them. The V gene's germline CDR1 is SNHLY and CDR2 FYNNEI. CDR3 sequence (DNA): TGTGCCAGCCAAATACAGGGAAACACTGAAGCTTTCTTT. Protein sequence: CASQIQGNTEAFF.

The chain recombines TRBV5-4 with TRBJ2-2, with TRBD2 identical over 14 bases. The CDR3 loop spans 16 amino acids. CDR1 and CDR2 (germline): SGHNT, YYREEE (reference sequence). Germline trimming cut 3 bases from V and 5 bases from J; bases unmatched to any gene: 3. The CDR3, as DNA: TGTGCCAGCAGCTCGGGACTAGCGGGAGTGACCGGGGAGCTGTTTTTT. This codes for CASSSGLAGVTGELFF.

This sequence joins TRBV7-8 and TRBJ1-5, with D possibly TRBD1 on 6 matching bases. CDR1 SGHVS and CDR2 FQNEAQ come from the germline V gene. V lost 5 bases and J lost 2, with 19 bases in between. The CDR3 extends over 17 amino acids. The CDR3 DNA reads TGTGCCAGCAGCCCCGTATCCTCTGGGGGGCGCAATCAGCCCCAGCATTTT. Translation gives CASSPVSSGGRNQPQHF.

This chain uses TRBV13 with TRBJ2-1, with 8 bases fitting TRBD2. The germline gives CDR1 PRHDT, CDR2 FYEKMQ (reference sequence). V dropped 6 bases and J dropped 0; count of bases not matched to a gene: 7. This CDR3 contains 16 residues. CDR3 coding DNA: TGTGCCAGCAGAGGCTCCGGGACTAGCTCCTACAATGAGCAGTTCTTC. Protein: CASRGSGTSSYNEQFF.

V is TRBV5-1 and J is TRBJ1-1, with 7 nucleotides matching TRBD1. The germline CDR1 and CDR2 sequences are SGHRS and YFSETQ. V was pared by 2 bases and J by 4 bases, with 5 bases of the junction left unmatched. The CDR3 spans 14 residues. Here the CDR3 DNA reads TGCGCCAGCAGCTTCGGGTACAGGGGCACTGAAGCTTTCTTT. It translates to CASSFGYRGTEAFF.

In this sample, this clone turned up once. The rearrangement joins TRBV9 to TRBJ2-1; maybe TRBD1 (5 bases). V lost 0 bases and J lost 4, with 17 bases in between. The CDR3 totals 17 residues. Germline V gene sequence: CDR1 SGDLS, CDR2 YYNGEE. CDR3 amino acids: CASSVAPFPDRYNEQFF. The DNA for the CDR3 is TGTGCCAGCAGCGTAGCCCCTTTCCCCGACAGATACAATGAGCAGTTCTTC.

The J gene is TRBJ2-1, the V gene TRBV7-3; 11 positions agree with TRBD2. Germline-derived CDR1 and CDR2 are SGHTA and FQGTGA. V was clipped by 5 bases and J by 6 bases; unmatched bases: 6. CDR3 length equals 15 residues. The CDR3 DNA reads TGTGCCAGCAGCCTAGCGGGAGGATTAGGCAATGAGCAGTTCTTC. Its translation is CASSLAGGLGNEQFF.

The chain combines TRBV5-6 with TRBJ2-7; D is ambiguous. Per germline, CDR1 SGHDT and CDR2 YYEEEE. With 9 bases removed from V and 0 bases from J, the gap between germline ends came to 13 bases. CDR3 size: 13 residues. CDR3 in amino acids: CATSVLGSYEQYF. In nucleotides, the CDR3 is TGTGCCACCTCAGTGCTCGGCTCCTACGAGCAGTACTTC.

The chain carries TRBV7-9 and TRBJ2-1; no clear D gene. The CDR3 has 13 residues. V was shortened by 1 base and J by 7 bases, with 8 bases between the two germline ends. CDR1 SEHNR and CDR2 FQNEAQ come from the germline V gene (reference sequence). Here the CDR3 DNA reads TGTGCCAGCAGCTTAGAGGTGGGGAATGAGCAGTTCTTC. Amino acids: CASSLEVGNEQFF. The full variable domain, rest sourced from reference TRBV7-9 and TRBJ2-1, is DTGVSQNPRHKITKRGQNVTFRCDPISEHNRLYWYRQTLGQGPEFLTYFQNEAQLEKSRLLSDRFSAERPKGSFSTLEIQRTEQGDSAMYLCASSLEVGNEQFFGPGTRLTVL.

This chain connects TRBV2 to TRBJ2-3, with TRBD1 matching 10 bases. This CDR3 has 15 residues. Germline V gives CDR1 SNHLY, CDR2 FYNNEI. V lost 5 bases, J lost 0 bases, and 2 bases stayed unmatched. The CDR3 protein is CASSRDRGSTDTQYF. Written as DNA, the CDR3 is TGTGCCAGCAGTCGGGACAGGGGAAGCACAGATACGCAGTATTTT.

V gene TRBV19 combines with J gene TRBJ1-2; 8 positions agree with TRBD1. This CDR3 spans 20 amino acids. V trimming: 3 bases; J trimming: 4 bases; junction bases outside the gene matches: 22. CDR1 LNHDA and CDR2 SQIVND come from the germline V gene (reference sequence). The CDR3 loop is CASSIRGPLLMTGDLYGYTF. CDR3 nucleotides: TGTGCCAGTAGTATCCGGGGTCCTTTGTTGATGACAGGGGACCTCTATGGCTACACCTTC.

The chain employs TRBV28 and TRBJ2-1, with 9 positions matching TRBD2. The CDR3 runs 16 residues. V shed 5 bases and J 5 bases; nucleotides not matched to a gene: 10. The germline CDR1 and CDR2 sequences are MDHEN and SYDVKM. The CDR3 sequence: CASSGGASGNHNEQFF. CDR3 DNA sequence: TGTGCCAGCAGTGGGGGGGCTAGCGGGAACCACAATGAGCAGTTCTTC.

Here the CDR3 reads CASSSTSHEQFF. The CDR3 DNA reads as TGTGCCAGCAGTTCGACTAGCCATGAGCAGTTCTTC. The chain links TRBV28 to TRBJ2-1, with 7 bases fitting TRBD2. Germline CDR1 MDHEN, CDR2 SYDVKM. CDR3 length: 12 amino acids. V gave up 4 bases and J gave up 8 bases; unmatched junction bases: 2.